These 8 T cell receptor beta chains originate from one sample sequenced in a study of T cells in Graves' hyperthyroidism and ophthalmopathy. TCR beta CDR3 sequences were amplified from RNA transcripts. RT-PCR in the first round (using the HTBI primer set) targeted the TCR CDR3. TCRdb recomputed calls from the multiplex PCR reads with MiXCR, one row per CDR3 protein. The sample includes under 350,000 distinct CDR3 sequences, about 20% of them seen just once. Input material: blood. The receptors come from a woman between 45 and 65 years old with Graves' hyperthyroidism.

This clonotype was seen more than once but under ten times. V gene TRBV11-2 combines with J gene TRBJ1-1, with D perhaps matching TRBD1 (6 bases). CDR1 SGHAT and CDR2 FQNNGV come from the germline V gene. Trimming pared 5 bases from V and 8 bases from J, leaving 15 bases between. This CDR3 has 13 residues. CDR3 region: CASSLSGDREAFF. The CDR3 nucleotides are TGTGCCAGCAGCCTCTCAGGGGATCGAGAAGCTTTCTTT.

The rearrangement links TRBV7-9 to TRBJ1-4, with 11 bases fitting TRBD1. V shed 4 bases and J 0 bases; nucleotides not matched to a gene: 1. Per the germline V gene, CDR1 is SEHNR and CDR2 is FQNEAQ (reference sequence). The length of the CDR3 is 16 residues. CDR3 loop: CASSSGQGATNEKLFF. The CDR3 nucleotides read TGTGCCAGCAGCTCGGGACAGGGGGCAACTAATGAAAAACTGTTTTTT.

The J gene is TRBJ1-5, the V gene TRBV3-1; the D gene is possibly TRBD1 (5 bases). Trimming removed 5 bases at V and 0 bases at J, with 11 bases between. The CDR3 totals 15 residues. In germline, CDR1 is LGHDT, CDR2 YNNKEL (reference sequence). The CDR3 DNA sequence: TGTGCCAGCAGCAGAGGACAAAATAGCAATCAGCCCCAGCATTTT. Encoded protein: CASSRGQNSNQPQHF.

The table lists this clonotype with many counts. The CDR3 region has the DNA TGTGCCAGCAGCCAAGATTTAGGACCACCGGGCAATGAGCAGTTCTTC. It yields the protein CASSQDLGPPGNEQFF. The J gene is TRBJ2-1, the V gene TRBV3-1; D remains ambiguous. This CDR3 comprises 16 residues. V was clipped by 0 bases and J by 6 bases, with 15 bases between them. Looked up from germline, CDR1 is LGHDT and CDR2 is YNNKEL (reference sequence).

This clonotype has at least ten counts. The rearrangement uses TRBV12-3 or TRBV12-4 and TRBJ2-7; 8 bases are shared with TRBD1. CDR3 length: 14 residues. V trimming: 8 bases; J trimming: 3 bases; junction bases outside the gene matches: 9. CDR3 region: CASGTQGAGYEQYF. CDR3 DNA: TGTGCCAGCGGTACCCAGGGGGCTGGCTACGAGCAGTACTTC.

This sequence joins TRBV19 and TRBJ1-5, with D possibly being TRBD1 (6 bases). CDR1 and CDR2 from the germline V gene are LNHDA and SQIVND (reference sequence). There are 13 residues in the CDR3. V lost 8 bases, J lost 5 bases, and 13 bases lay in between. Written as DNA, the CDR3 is TGTGCCAGTCGCAGGGGAGTTGATCAGCCCCAGCATTTT. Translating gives CASRRGVDQPQHF.

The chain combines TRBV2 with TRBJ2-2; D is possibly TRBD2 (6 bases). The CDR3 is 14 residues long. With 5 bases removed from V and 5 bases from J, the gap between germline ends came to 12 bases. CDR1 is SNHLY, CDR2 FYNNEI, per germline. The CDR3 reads CASSPLRGTGELFF. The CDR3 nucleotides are TGTGCCAGCAGTCCGTTGCGGGGTACCGGGGAGCTGTTTTTT.

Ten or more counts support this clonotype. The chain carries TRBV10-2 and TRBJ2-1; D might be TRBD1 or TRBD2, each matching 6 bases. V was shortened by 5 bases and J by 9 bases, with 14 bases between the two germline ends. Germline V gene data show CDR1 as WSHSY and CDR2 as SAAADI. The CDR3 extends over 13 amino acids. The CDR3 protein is CASSHRAEGEQFF. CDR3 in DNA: TGCGCCAGCAGTCACAGGGCGGAGGGTGAGCAGTTCTTC.